This T cell receptor (beta chain) was documented in a study of blood T cell repertoires in COVID-19. TCRdb's table, derived via immunoSEQ multiplex PCR, lists solely in-frame clones and lacks some. The sample holds hundreds of thousands of clones; roughly 90% are singletons and the top ten take about 7%. The CDR3 is 15 amino acids. Losses at the gene ends were 4 bases for V and 3 bases for J; bases not matched to a gene: 8. CDR1 SGHTA and CDR2 FQGNSA come from the germline V gene. Material for sequencing was peripheral blood. V gene TRBV7-2 combines with J gene TRBJ2-5; 7 nucleotides line up with TRBD2. The sequence was obtained from a woman in her seventies with COVID-19, enrolled during active disease. The CDR3: CASSSSSLAEETQYF. Written as DNA, the CDR3 is TGTGCCAGCAGCTCCTCCTCGCTAGCGGAAGAGACCCAGTACTTC.